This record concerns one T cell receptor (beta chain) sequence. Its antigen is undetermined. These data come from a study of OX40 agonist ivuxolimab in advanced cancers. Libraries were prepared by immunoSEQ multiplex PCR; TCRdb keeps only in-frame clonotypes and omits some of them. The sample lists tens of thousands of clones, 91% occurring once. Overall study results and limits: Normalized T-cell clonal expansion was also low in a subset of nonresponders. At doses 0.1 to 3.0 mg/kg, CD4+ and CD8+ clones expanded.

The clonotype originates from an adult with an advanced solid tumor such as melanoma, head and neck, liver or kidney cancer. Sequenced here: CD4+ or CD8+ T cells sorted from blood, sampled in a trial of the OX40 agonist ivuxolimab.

CDR3 loop: CASSEFYGTGDYEQYF. CDR3 nucleotides: TGTGCCAGCAGTGAATTTTACGGGACAGGGGATTACGAGCAGTACTTC. V usage is TRBV25-1 and J usage is TRBJ2-7; 10 bases line up with TRBD1. Trimming took 1 base from V and 4 from J; bases not matched to a gene: 7. The CDR3 is 16 residues long. Per the germline V gene, CDR1 is MGHDK and CDR2 is SYGVNS.